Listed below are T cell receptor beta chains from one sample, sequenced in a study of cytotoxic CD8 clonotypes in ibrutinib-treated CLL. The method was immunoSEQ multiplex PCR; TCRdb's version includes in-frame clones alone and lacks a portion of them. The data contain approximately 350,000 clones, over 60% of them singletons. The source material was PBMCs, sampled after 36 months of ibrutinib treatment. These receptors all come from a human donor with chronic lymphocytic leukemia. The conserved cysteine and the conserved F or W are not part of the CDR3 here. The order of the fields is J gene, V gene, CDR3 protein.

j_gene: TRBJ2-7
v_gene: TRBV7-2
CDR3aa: ASSLYDRDRPYPYEQY

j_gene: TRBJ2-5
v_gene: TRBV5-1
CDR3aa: ASSLDWETQY

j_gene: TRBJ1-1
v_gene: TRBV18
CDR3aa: ASRLQPGQGLGTEAF

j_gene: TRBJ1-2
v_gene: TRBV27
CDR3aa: ASSLSQGAIYGYT

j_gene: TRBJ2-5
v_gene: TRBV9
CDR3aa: ASSGEEETQY

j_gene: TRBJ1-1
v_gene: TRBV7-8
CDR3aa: ASSLVFGNTEAF

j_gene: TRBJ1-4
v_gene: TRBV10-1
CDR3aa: ASSEDTSTNEKLF

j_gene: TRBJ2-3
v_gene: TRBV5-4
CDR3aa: ASSYLRDPLADTQY

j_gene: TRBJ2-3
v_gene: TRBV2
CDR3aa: ASSERAAGRADTQY

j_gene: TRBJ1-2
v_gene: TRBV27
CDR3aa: ASSPTDIYGYT

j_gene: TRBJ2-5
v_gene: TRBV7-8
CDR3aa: ASSRGLAPVGGETQY

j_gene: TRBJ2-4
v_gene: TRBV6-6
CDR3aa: ASRQTGIAKNIQY

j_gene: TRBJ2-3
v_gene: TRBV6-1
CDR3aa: ASSGGGGAWTQY

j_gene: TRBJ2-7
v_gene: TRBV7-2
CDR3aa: ASSRTSGNYEQY

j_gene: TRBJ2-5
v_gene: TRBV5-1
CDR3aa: ASRSGKGEETQY

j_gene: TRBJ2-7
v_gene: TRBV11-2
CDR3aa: ASRSPAGQAYEQY

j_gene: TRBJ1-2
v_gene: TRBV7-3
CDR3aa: ASSFGAGPNYGYT

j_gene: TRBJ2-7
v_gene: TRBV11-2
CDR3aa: ASSPRLAYEQY

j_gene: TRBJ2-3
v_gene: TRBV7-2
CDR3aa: ASSSLTAEDTDTQY

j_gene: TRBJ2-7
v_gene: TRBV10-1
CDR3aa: ASSDGTSGYEQY